The rows below give T cell receptor beta chains drawn from one sample of a study of T-cell memory formation after mild COVID-19. Each CDR3 protein is one row after TCRdb ran MiXCR on the 5' RACE reads. The sample gives roughly 200,000 distinct CDR3 sequences, around 16% of which show up once; approximately 2.1% is in the top ten. Sequenced material: PBMCs or a T cell subset sorted from them (not recorded which). The origin of the receptors is an adult woman who had mild COVID-19 (a few samples of this study predate the infection). Cell type and time point are not known. Each CDR3 is given with its conserved first and last residue. Each record gives: V gene, clone size, J gene, D gene, CDR3 protein, CDR3 DNA. The D gene is left open where the match is weak. Not all rows give a size; the values are once, few, many and, for expanded clones, a class.

TRBV5-1	-	TRBJ1-2	TRBD1	CASSLDDRDFGYGYTF	TGCGCCAGCAGCTTGGATGACAGGGACTTCGGGTATGGCTACACCTTC
TRBV28	few	TRBJ2-7	-	CASSYRVEQYF	TGTGCCAGCAGTTACAGGGTCGAGCAGTACTTC
TRBV4-3	few	TRBJ2-1	TRBD2	CASSQDLGTSGYNEQFF	TGCGCCAGCAGCCAAGACCTCGGGACTAGCGGATACAATGAGCAGTTCTTC
TRBV19	few	TRBJ2-2	TRBD2	CASSISGGDTGELFF	TGTGCCAGTAGTATAAGCGGGGGGGACACCGGGGAGCTGTTTTTT
TRBV4-1	-	TRBJ2-7	-	CASSQDSEGLYPYEQYF	TGCGCCAGCAGCCAAGATTCTGAGGGCTTGTATCCCTACGAGCAGTACTTC
TRBV12-3/TRBV12-4	many	TRBJ2-3	-	CASSLVQGGPDTQYF	TGTGCCAGCAGTTTAGTACAGGGTGGCCCAGATACGCAGTATTTT
TRBV2	few	TRBJ2-7	-	CASSYQGTVGYEQYF	TGTGCCAGCAGCTACCAGGGGACGGTTGGGTACGAGCAGTACTTC
TRBV7-3	-	TRBJ2-5	-	CASSPRGLPGGQYF	TGTGCCAGCAGCCCTAGAGGACTGCCCGGAGGCCAGTACTTC
TRBV7-8	few	TRBJ1-4	TRBD1	CASSQLTGINEKLFF	TGTGCCAGCAGCCAGTTGACAGGGATTAATGAAAAACTGTTTTTT
TRBV19	-	TRBJ2-2	-	CASRLGGLDTGELFF	TGTGCCAGTAGGCTCGGGGGACTGGACACCGGGGAGCTGTTTTTT
TRBV12-3/TRBV12-4	few	TRBJ1-1	-	CASILGTGNTEAFF	-
TRBV5-1	-	TRBJ2-3	TRBD2	CASSLYPSGRDTDTQYF	TGCGCCAGCAGCTTGTACCCTAGCGGACGTGACACAGATACGCAGTATTTT
TRBV11-3	-	TRBJ1-1	TRBD1	CASSPGDRATEAFF	TGTGCCAGCAGCCCAGGAGACAGGGCCACTGAAGCTTTCTTT
TRBV5-4	-	TRBJ2-2	-	CASSLVTGPGELFF	TGTGCCAGCAGCTTGGTCACAGGACCCGGGGAGCTGTTTTTT
TRBV24-1	few	TRBJ2-5	-	CATSDLEYETQYF	TGTGCCACCAGTGATTTGGAGTACGAGACCCAGTACTTC
TRBV12-3/TRBV12-4	few	TRBJ2-2	-	CASSSFGELFF	TGTGCCAGCAGTTCATTCGGGGAGCTGTTTTTT
TRBV12-3/TRBV12-4	-	TRBJ1-2	-	CASSLKDYYGYTF	TGTGCCAGCAGTTTGAAGGATTACTATGGCTACACCTTC
TRBV6-6	-	TRBJ1-1	TRBD1	CASSSQQGRAFF	TGTGCCAGCAGTTCGCAACAGGGGCGGGCTTTCTTT
TRBV21-1	-	TRBJ2-3	-	CASTEPSEERESDTQYF	TGTGCCAGCACCGAACCTAGTGAAGAGCGGGAGTCAGATACGCAGTATTTT
TRBV27	-	TRBJ2-5	-	CASSPLDRFGETQYF	TGTGCCAGCAGTCCGCTAGACAGGTTCGGAGAGACCCAGTACTTC
TRBV6-2/TRBV6-3	many	TRBJ2-1	-	CASSVLGGLPYNEQFF	TGTGCCAGCAGCGTTCTAGGAGGTCTTCCCTACAATGAGCAGTTCTTC
TRBV2	few	TRBJ2-5	-	CASTEVGWETQYF	TGTGCCAGCACCGAGGTGGGGTGGGAGACCCAGTACTTC
TRBV6-5	many	TRBJ2-3	-	CASSRKGVGDTQYF	TGTGCCAGCAGCCGGAAGGGGGTTGGAGATACGCAGTATTTT
TRBV4-1	few	TRBJ2-1	-	CASSQLDLAYNEQFF	TGCGCCAGCAGCCAGCTTGACCTGGCCTACAATGAGCAGTTCTTC
TRBV4-1	few	TRBJ2-1	-	CASSQDQTTPPENEQFF	TGCGCCAGCAGCCAAGATCAAACTACACCCCCTGAAAATGAGCAGTTCTTC
TRBV6-6	-	TRBJ1-1	-	CASSYGKGGTEAFF	TGTGCCAGCAGTTACGGGAAGGGGGGCACTGAAGCTTTCTTT
TRBV20-1	few	TRBJ2-5	-	CSVQTETQYF	TGCAGTGTCCAAACAGAGACCCAGTACTTC
TRBV7-9	few	TRBJ1-1	-	CASSLAGGVTEAFF	TGTGCCAGCAGCTTAGCAGGGGGGGTCACTGAAGCTTTCTTT
TRBV2	many	TRBJ2-4	-	CAVQPGLGAKNIQYF	TGTGCCGTACAACCGGGACTTGGAGCCAAAAACATTCAGTACTTC
TRBV5-1	-	TRBJ2-7	TRBD1	CASSQVLTGREQYF	TGCGCCAGCAGCCAGGTTTTGACAGGGCGCGAGCAGTACTTC
TRBV5-1	many	TRBJ2-7	TRBD1	CASSADRVYEQYF	TGCGCCAGCAGCGCGGACAGGGTCTACGAGCAGTACTTC
TRBV4-1	few	TRBJ1-5	TRBD1	CASSQGDRGNQPQHF	TGCGCCAGCAGCCAGGGCGACAGGGGAAATCAGCCCCAGCATTTT
TRBV24-1	few	TRBJ2-3	TRBD2	CATSEQTSGGTDTQYF	TGTGCCACCAGTGAACAGACTAGCGGGGGCACAGATACGCAGTATTTT
TRBV18	once	TRBJ1-5	TRBD1	CASSSDRGQPQHF	TGTGCCAGCTCATCAGACAGGGGTCAGCCCCAGCATTTT
TRBV5-1	many	TRBJ2-2	-	CASSLDSNTGELFF	TGCGCCAGCAGCTTGGATTCGAACACCGGGGAGCTGTTTTTT
TRBV20-1	few	TRBJ2-4	TRBD2	CSGLAGAKNIQYF	TGCAGCGGGCTAGCGGGGGCCAAAAACATTCAGTACTTC
TRBV5-1	-	TRBJ2-3	-	CASSLDSQDTQYF	TGCGCCAGCAGCTTGGATTCCCAGGATACGCAGTATTTT
TRBV27	many	TRBJ2-5	TRBD2	CASSLLSSGSGETQYF	TGTGCCAGCAGTTTATTGTCTAGCGGGAGTGGGGAGACCCAGTACTTC
TRBV5-1	-	TRBJ2-5	-	CASSLLTGKETQYF	TGCGCCAGCAGCTTGTTAACAGGGAAGGAGACCCAGTACTTC
TRBV18	-	TRBJ1-3	-	CATRESSGNTIYF	TGTGCCACAAGGGAGAGCTCTGGAAACACCATATATTTT
TRBV7-3	-	TRBJ2-1	-	CASSLSGDPGEQFF	TGTGCCAGCAGCTTATCGGGGGACCCCGGTGAGCAGTTCTTC
TRBV20-1	few	TRBJ1-5	-	CSAPRQDQPQHF	TGCAGTGCTCCTAGGCAAGATCAGCCCCAGCATTTT
TRBV10-2	-	TRBJ1-2	-	CASSRPADYGYTF	TGCGCCAGCAGTAGACCAGCAGACTATGGCTACACCTTC
TRBV30	once	TRBJ2-1	-	CAWSPTYNEQFF	TGTGCCTGGAGTCCGACTTACAATGAGCAGTTCTTC
TRBV3-1	few	TRBJ2-5	-	CASSPGLMETQYF	TGTGCCAGCAGCCCGGGCCTTATGGAGACCCAGTACTTC
TRBV7-6	few	TRBJ2-7	-	CASSLGDPTLYEQYF	TGTGCCAGCAGCTTAGGGGACCCAACATTGTACGAGCAGTACTTC
TRBV7-6	-	TRBJ1-1	-	CASSSRGRRMNTEAFF	TGTGCCAGCAGCTCGCGAGGGAGGCGGATGAACACTGAAGCTTTCTTT